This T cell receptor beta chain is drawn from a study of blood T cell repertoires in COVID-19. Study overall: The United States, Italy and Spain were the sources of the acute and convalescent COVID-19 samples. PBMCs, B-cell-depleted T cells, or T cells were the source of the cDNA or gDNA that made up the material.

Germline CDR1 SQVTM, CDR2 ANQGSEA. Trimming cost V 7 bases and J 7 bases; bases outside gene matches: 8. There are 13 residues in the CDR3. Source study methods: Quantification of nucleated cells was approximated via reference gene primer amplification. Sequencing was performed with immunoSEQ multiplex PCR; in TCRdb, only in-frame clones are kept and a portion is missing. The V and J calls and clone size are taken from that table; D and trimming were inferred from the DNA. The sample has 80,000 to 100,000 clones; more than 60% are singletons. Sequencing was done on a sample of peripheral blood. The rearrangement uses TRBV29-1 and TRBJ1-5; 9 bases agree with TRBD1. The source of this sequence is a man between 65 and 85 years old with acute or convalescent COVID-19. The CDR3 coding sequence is TGCAGCGCCATACAGGGGGCCGGGCAGCCCCAGCATTTT. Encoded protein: CSAIQGAGQPQHF.